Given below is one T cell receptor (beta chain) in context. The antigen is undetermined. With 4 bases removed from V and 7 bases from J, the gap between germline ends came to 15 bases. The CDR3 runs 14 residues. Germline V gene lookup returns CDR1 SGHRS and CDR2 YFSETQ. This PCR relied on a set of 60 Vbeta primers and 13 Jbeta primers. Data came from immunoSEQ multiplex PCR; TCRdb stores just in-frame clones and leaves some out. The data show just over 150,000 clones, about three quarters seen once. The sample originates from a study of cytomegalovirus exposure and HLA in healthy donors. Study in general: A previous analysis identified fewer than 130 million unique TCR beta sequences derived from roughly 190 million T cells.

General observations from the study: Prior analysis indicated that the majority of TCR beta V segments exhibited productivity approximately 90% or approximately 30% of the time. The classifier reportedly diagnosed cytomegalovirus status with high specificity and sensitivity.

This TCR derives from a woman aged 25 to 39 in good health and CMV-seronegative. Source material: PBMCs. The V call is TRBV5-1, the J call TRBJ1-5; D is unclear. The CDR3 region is CASSPEGGWQPQHF. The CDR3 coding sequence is TGCGCCAGCAGCCCGGAAGGAGGGTGGCAGCCCCAGCATTTT.